This TCR beta chain was documented in a study of blood T cell repertoires in COVID-19. The overall study: PBMCs, B-cell-depleted T cells, or T cells provided the cDNA or gDNA that made up the material.

The participants were between about 18 and 89 years old and came from 24 US areas. Here immunoSEQ multiplex PCR was the method, and the copy in TCRdb shows in-frame clones only, minus some. The sample yields around 320,000 clones, more than 90% seen once. CDR3 length equals 15 residues. The trim removed 2 bases at V and 5 bases at J, leaving 8 bases unmatched. The germline V gene has CDR1 LGHDT and CDR2 YNNKEL (reference sequence). This sequence originates from a woman aged 30 to 39 who had been exposed to COVID-19. The chain is built from TRBV3-1 (or the pseudogene TRBV3-2) and TRBJ1-1; 7 bases align to TRBD1. The sequenced material came from PBMCs or T cells enriched from blood (not recorded which). CDR3 DNA: TGTGCCAGCAGCCAAAGTGCCTTCAGGGGGACTGAAGCTTTCTTT. Residues: CASSQSAFRGTEAFF.